The sequence of this T cell receptor beta chain was determined in a study of CD8 T cells in Susac syndrome. Study in general: Among the Susac syndrome patients who underwent sequencing, roughly six had clinically active disease, while about 8 of them were in remission.

CDR1 and CDR2 (germline): SEHNR, FQNEAQ (reference sequence). V lost 1 base and J lost 7, with 10 bases in between. CDR3 length: 13 residues. Study-level findings and limits: The CD4+ T cell repertoires of Susac syndrome were found to show no clonal expansion.

Random hexamers primed reverse transcription of about 0.45 to 1 ug RNA. Multiplex PCR with immunoSEQ amplified the TCR beta CDR3 across 54 Vbeta and 13 Jbeta. Each CDR3 protein gets one entry after TCRdb re-called the immunoSEQ multiplex PCR reads with MiXCR. This table holds some 250,000 distinct CDR3 sequences, about 95% found once. Notes on this clonotype: Its antigen is as yet unknown.

Input material: CD4+ T cells from PBMCs. This sequence was found in a human donor with Susac syndrome. The chain employs TRBV7-9 and TRBJ1-2; the D gene is possibly TRBD1 (5 bases). CDR3 coding DNA: TGTGCCAGCAGCTTAGTTGCAGGGTCTGGCTACACCTTC. It translates to CASSLVAGSGYTF. The whole variable domain, remainder taken from reference TRBV7-9 and TRBJ1-2, is DTGVSQNPRHKITKRGQNVTFRCDPISEHNRLYWYRQTLGQGPEFLTYFQNEAQLEKSRLLSDRFSAERPKGSFSTLEIQRTEQGDSAMYLCASSLVAGSGYTFGSGTRLTVV.